This TCR beta chain was sequenced in a study of technical replicates of blood from a handful of donors. After removal of 5 bases from V and 2 bases from J, the junction contained 6 bases not matched to a gene. Per germline, CDR1 LNHDA and CDR2 SQIVND (reference sequence). The CDR3 covers 16 residues. Profiled with immunoSEQ multiplex PCR; TCRdb holds only in-frame clones, not every one. The profile shows under 95,000 clones, roughly 94% of them singletons. This clone has only one observation. V is TRBV19 and J is TRBJ2-1, with 10 positions matching TRBD2. Sequencing was performed on T cells isolated from PBMCs. The TCR originated in a human donor in good health. Written as DNA, the CDR3 is TGTGCCAGTAGTCTTTCTAGCGGGAGCACCTACAATGAGCAGTTCTTC. Residues: CASSLSSGSTYNEQFF.